This T cell receptor (beta chain) was recovered during a study of regulatory T cells in long-lasting Graves disease. Many counts were recorded for this clonotype. The antigen is unknown. Study-wide results and caveats: Not thyroid tissue but only peripheral blood was studied.

V was shortened by 6 bases and J by 5 bases, with 13 bases between the two germline ends. Germline CDR1 reads LGHNT; CDR2 reads FRNRAP. The CDR3 extends over 13 amino acids. Through Arm-PCR of CDR3 regions and iRepertoire HTBI primers, TCR beta libraries were built. MiXCR, applied by TCRdb to the multiplex PCR reads, yields one record per CDR3 protein. The data contain approximately 250,000 distinct CDR3 sequences, about 16% of them singletons. Regarding time point: newly diagnosed GD, antithyroid drugs for less than 3 months. Extracted RNA from PBMCs served as the source of the TCR library. The clonotype originates from a female donor with Graves disease. V usage is TRBV12-5 and J usage is TRBJ1-2; a possible D gene is TRBD1 (5 bases). This specimen consisted of peripheral blood mononuclear cells (PBMCs), obtained at new diagnosis, from a patient treated with antithyroid drugs. The DNA of the CDR3 is TGTGCTAGTGGCCTTGGGACGGATTATGGCTACACCTTC. Protein sequence: CASGLGTDYGYTF.